This section outlines one TCR beta chain sequence together with its context. This sample is drawn from a study of blood T cell repertoires in COVID-19. This table comes from immunoSEQ multiplex PCR, and its TCRdb copy is limited to in-frame clones, with some not included. This table has roughly 200,000 clones, about 87% appearing once. The CDR3 has 15 amino acids. Germline V CDR1 and CDR2: SGHRS, YFSETQ. The V gene lost 0 bases and the J gene lost 6 bases, with 15 bases spanning the gap. The origin of this receptor is a man between 65 and 85 years old with acute or convalescent COVID-19. J is TRBJ1-1 and V is TRBV5-1; weak D call: TRBD1 (6 bases). The sequenced sample was peripheral blood. CDR3 residues: CASSLASQGQAEAFF. CDR3 in DNA: TGCGCCAGCAGCTTGGCGTCTCAGGGGCAGGCTGAAGCTTTCTTT.